The 19 T cell receptor beta chains reported below all come from one sample, sequenced in a study of cytomegalovirus exposure and HLA in healthy donors. 60 Vbeta and 13 Jbeta primers were used in PCR. Libraries were prepared by immunoSEQ multiplex PCR; TCRdb keeps only in-frame clonotypes and omits some of them. Of around 100,000 clones listed, approximately 77% are singletons. The sample taken for sequencing was PBMCs. The receptors originated from a male donor in good health and CMV-seropositive.

The sample holds a few counts of this clone. The chain couples TRBV30 to TRBJ2-5; 8 bases map to TRBD2. The length of the CDR3 is 14 residues. The V and J ends lost 3 bases and 5 bases, in that order; junction bases with no gene match: 8. Germline-derived CDR1 and CDR2 are GTSNPN and SVGIG (reference sequence). CDR3 coding DNA: TGTGCCTGGAGGTTTGGCGGGGGGTTGGAGACCCAGTACTTC. It codes for CAWRFGGGLETQYF.

V is TRBV4-1 and J is TRBJ1-4, with TRBD1 matching 9 bases. Trimming removed 1 base from V and 7 bases from J; junction bases left unmatched: 13. Germline CDR1 and CDR2: MGHRA and YSYEKL. The CDR3 is 18 amino acids. CDR3 protein: CASSQARDRESGGEKLFF. Written as DNA, the CDR3 is TGCGCCAGCAGCCAAGCCCGGGACAGGGAATCCGGTGGTGAAAAACTGTTTTTT.

V usage is TRBV6-4 and J usage is TRBJ2-2, with D perhaps TRBD2 (5 bases). Germline V gene lookup returns CDR1 MRHNA and CDR2 SNTAGT. V was clipped by 2 bases and J by 7 bases, with 11 bases between them. This CDR3 has 14 residues. CDR3 residues: CASSDGSGSGELFF. The CDR3 DNA reads as TGTGCCAGCAGTGACGGATCGGGGAGCGGGGAGCTGTTTTTT.

There are a few counts of this clone. The V gene is TRBV4-3, the J gene TRBJ1-2; 8 bases line up with TRBD1. This CDR3 spans 15 amino acids. J gave up 3 bases and V 5 bases, and 8 bases lay outside the gene matches. The germline gives CDR1 LGHNA, CDR2 YSLEER. DNA of the CDR3: TGCGCCAGCAGCAACCGGACAGGGCGCGACTATGGCTACACCTTC. Its translation: CASSNRTGRDYGYTF.

This sequence joins TRBV28 and TRBJ2-1; a possible D gene is TRBD2 (5 bases). The V gene's germline CDR1 is MDHEN and CDR2 SYDVKM. V gave up 5 bases and J gave up 5 bases, with 22 bases separating them. The CDR3 has 17 amino acids. DNA of the CDR3: TGTGCCAGCAGTAAGTCGGGGAGAGGGCAGGTCGACAATGAGCAGTTCTTC. Residues: CASSKSGRGQVDNEQFF.

The J gene is TRBJ2-2, the V gene TRBV10-3, with D possibly TRBD1 on 6 matching bases. CDR1 ENHRY and CDR2 SYGVKD come from the germline V gene. The CDR3 spans 17 residues. V lost 1 base, J lost 2 bases, and 14 bases lay in between. This chain's CDR3 is CAISELSGRGNTGELFF. CDR3 bases: TGTGCCATCAGTGAGTTATCCGGCAGGGGTAACACCGGGGAGCTGTTTTTT.

The genes are TRBV7-3 and TRBJ2-1, with TRBD2 identical over 9 bases. J was trimmed by 7 bases and V by 5 bases; bases with no gene match: 12. Germline values: CDR1 SGHTA, CDR2 FQGTGA. The CDR3 covers 16 residues. The CDR3 loop is CASSLLSGGRVNEQFF. The CDR3 DNA follows: TGTGCCAGCAGCCTCCTTAGCGGGGGCCGGGTGAATGAGCAGTTCTTC.

This chain connects TRBV4-2 to TRBJ1-3; perhaps TRBD1 as D (5 bases). The V end was cut by 3 bases, the J end by 4 bases, with 19 bases between. The CDR3 totals 17 residues. The germline V gene encodes CDR1 LGHNA and CDR2 YNFKEQ. The chain's CDR3 is CASSHGPPQGNGNTIYF. CDR3 bases: TGTGCCAGCAGCCACGGCCCCCCGCAGGGTAACGGAAACACCATATATTTT.

V is TRBV10-2 and J is TRBJ2-3; 9 bases agree with TRBD2. This CDR3 has 13 residues. Germline CDR1 and CDR2: WSHSY and SAAADI. V gave up 8 bases and J gave up 4 bases; unmatched junction bases: 4. The CDR3 reads CASGTSSADTQYF. CDR3 bases: TGCGCCAGCGGGACTAGCAGCGCAGATACGCAGTATTTT.

This sequence joins TRBV5-1 and TRBJ2-3, with no clear D. The germline V gene encodes CDR1 SGHRS and CDR2 YFSETQ. V lost 1 base and J 2 bases, leaving 8 bases between the germline ends. The CDR3 consists of 14 residues. The CDR3 DNA reads as TGCGCCAGCAGCTTGTTACTTAACACAGATACGCAGTATTTT. Translated, it gives CASSLLLNTDTQYF.

The CDR3 nucleotides read TGTGCCAGCAGGCCGGGACTGCACACAGATACGCAGTATTTT. Its protein product is CASRPGLHTDTQYF. The gene calls are TRBV7-2 and TRBJ2-3; maybe TRBD2 (6 bases). Trimming cost V 6 bases and J 2 bases, with 12 bases left between them. Germline CDR1 and CDR2: SGHTA and FQGNSA. The CDR3 loop spans 14 amino acids.

Written as DNA, the CDR3 is TGTGCCAGCACCCGGGACAGGAACTATGGCTACACCTTC. Protein sequence: CASTRDRNYGYTF. The chain recombines TRBV2 with TRBJ1-2, with 8 bases fitting TRBD1. CDR1 and CDR2 from the germline V gene are SNHLY and FYNNEI. Trimming took 7 bases from V and 2 from J; bases not matched to a gene: 3. There are 13 residues in the CDR3.

The chain is built from TRBV11-2 and TRBJ1-6, with D unresolved. V was shortened by 5 bases and J by 0 bases, with 11 bases between the two germline ends. This CDR3 has 16 amino acids. CDR1 and CDR2 from the germline V gene are SGHAT and FQNNGV. CDR3 residues: CASSPIQSSYNSPLHF. The CDR3 DNA sequence: TGTGCCAGCAGCCCGATACAGAGCTCCTATAATTCACCCCTCCACTTT.

This rearrangement joins TRBV10-3 to TRBJ1-1; 10 bases align to TRBD1. Germline-derived CDR1 and CDR2 are ENHRY and SYGVKD. Losses at the gene ends were 5 bases for V and 7 bases for J; bases not matched to a gene: 10. This CDR3 region has 15 residues. The chain's CDR3 is CAISLTGQGMDEAFF. In DNA form, the CDR3 reads TGTGCCATCAGTCTGACGGGACAGGGGATGGATGAAGCTTTCTTT.

This clone was detected only a few times. The V call is TRBV7-2, the J call TRBJ2-5; possibly TRBD2 for D (6 bases). Trimming took off 2 bases at V and 11 bases at J, with 15 bases between the two ends. CDR3 length: 13 residues. Germline V lookup: CDR1 SGHTA, CDR2 FQGNSA. CDR3 DNA sequence: TGTGCCAGCAGCTTACCCGGGAGCCGAAAGCAGTACTTC. Residues: CASSLPGSRKQYF. Complete variable domain (other parts from reference TRBV7-2 and TRBJ2-5): GAGVSQSPSNKVTEKGKDVELRCDPISGHTALYWYRQSLGQGLEFLIYFQGNSAPDKSGLPSDRFSAERTGGSVSTLTIQRTQQEDSAVYLCASSLPGSRKQYFGPGTRLLVL.

This chain connects TRBV5-1 to TRBJ2-1, with D perhaps TRBD1 (5 bases). This CDR3 spans 17 amino acids. Germline V gene lookup returns CDR1 SGHRS and CDR2 YFSETQ. Trimming took off 4 bases at V and 2 bases at J, with 19 bases between the two ends. This chain's CDR3 is CASSILTGISPYNEQFF. The CDR3 DNA reads TGCGCCAGCAGCATCCTCACAGGAATCAGCCCCTACAATGAGCAGTTCTTC. The full variable domain, completed using reference TRBV5-1 and TRBJ2-1, is KAGVTQTPRYLIKTRGQQVTLSCSPISGHRSVSWYQQTPGQGLQFLFEYFSETQRNKGNFPGRFSGRQFSNSRSEMNVSTLELGDSALYLCASSILTGISPYNEQFFGPGTRLTVL.

The chain carries TRBV11-2 and TRBJ1-1, with TRBD1 identical over 9 bases. V was clipped by 4 bases and J by 2 bases; unmatched bases: 5. Germline V gives CDR1 SGHAT, CDR2 FQNNGV. The CDR3 runs 15 residues. The CDR3: CASSWHRGRNTEAFF. The DNA of the CDR3 is TGTGCCAGCAGCTGGCACAGGGGGCGAAACACTGAAGCTTTCTTT.

The CDR3 protein is CASSQEGDRGQNGYTF. The CDR3, as DNA: TGTGCCAGCAGCCAAGAGGGGGACAGGGGGCAAAATGGCTACACCTTC. This chain uses TRBV4-2 with TRBJ1-2; 12 bases fit TRBD1. Germline loops: CDR1 LGHNA, CDR2 YNFKEQ. The CDR3 is 16 residues long. The V gene end was trimmed by 0 bases and the J gene end by 6 bases; junction bases not matched to a gene: 5.

V is TRBV10-3 and J is TRBJ1-2, with 7 bases identical to TRBD1. The trim removed 8 bases at V and 3 bases at J, leaving 6 bases unmatched. In germline, CDR1 is ENHRY, CDR2 SYGVKD. The CDR3 consists of 13 residues. The CDR3 is CAIGTEQYYGYTF. The CDR3 DNA is TGTGCCATCGGGACAGAACAATACTATGGCTACACCTTC.